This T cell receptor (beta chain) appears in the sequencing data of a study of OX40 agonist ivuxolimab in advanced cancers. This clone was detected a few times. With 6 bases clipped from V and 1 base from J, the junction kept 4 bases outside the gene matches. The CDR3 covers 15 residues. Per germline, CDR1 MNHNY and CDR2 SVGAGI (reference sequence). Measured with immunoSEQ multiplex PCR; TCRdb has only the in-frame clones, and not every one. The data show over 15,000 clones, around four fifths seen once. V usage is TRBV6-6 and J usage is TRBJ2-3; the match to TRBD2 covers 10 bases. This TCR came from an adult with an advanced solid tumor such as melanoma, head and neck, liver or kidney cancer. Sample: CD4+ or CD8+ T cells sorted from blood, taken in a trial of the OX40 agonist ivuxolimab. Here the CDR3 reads CASRSGLAGTDTQYF. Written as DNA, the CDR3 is TGTGCCAGCAGGTCCGGACTAGCGGGCACAGATACGCAGTATTTT.